The 22 T cell receptor beta chains reported below all come from one sample, sequenced in a study of cytomegalovirus exposure and HLA in healthy donors. Method: immunoSEQ multiplex PCR; TCRdb's copy keeps in-frame clones and lacks some. The sample holds approximately 49,000 clones, about 91% seen once. The sample consisted of PBMCs. These receptors came from a man younger than 35 in good health and CMV-seronegative.

This clone occurred once. The V call is TRBV19, the J call TRBJ2-7, with a weak D call TRBD1 (5 bases). Trimming stripped 7 bases from V and 2 bases from J, with 9 bases between. Germline V CDR1 and CDR2: LNHDA, SQIVND (reference sequence). The CDR3 is 12 amino acids. This chain's CDR3 is CASKGPTYEQYF. In DNA, the CDR3 is TGTGCCAGTAAGGGGCCTACCTACGAGCAGTACTTC.

This clone was detected once. The chain is built from TRBV7-2 and TRBJ1-3, with 9 positions matching TRBD1. This CDR3 has 16 residues. V dropped 5 bases and J dropped 0; count of bases not matched to a gene: 5. The germline gives CDR1 SGHTA, CDR2 FQGNSA. CDR3 coding DNA: TGTGCCAGCAGCCTTACAGGGGGCCCCTCTGGAAACACCATATATTTT. This sequence encodes CASSLTGGPSGNTIYF.

This clone was found once. V gene TRBV6-6 combines with J gene TRBJ1-2, with 7 bases that match TRBD1. V shed 5 bases and J 0 bases; nucleotides not matched to a gene: 6. This CDR3 contains 15 residues. Germline V CDR1 and CDR2: MNHNY, SVGAGI (reference sequence). CDR3 bases: TGTGCCAGCAGTAATGGACAGGAAGCTAACTATGGCTACACCTTC. It specifies CASSNGQEANYGYTF.

This chain links TRBV27 with TRBJ2-7; D is unresolved. The CDR3 covers 11 residues. Trimming pared 2 bases from V and 7 bases from J, leaving 6 bases between. Germline V lookup: CDR1 MNHEY, CDR2 SMNVEV (reference sequence). The CDR3 is CASSLRAEQYF. The CDR3 DNA reads TGTGCCAGCAGTTTACGAGCGGAGCAGTACTTC.

This clone appeared a few times. The V call is TRBV27, the J call TRBJ2-7; 8 bases fit TRBD1. V was clipped by 4 bases and J by 5 bases; unmatched bases: 7. This CDR3 contains 14 residues. Germline V lookup: CDR1 MNHEY, CDR2 SMNVEV (reference sequence). The CDR3 is CASSSRTGTHEQYF. For the CDR3, the DNA is TGTGCCAGCAGTTCCCGGACAGGGACCCACGAGCAGTACTTC.

V usage is TRBV6-5 and J usage is TRBJ2-7; D not resolved. V was trimmed by 0 bases and J by 4 bases, leaving 10 bases between them. There are 14 residues in the CDR3. Germline V CDR1 and CDR2: MNHEY, SVGAGI. The CDR3 here is CASSYSPSRYEQYF. CDR3 bases: TGTGCCAGCAGTTACTCACCTAGTAGGTACGAGCAGTACTTC.

The chain carries TRBV4-1 and TRBJ1-5; D remains ambiguous. The CDR3 runs 14 residues. V lost 1 base to trimming and J lost 4 bases, with 8 bases between them. Germline CDR1 reads MGHRA; CDR2 reads YSYEKL. CDR3 amino acids: CASSQVGPNQPQHF. For the CDR3, the DNA is TGCGCCAGCAGCCAAGTTGGGCCAAATCAGCCCCAGCATTTT.

The chain couples TRBV7-9 to TRBJ2-2; D gene unclear. CDR1 and CDR2 (germline): SEHNR, FQNEAQ (reference sequence). The CDR3 length is 16 residues. The germline V and J ends were trimmed by 0 bases and 3 bases, with 11 bases remaining between them. The CDR3 sequence: CASSLAPVYYTGELFF. The DNA of the CDR3 is TGTGCCAGCAGCTTAGCGCCGGTCTACTACACCGGGGAGCTGTTTTTT.

The genes are TRBV18 and TRBJ2-7; no firm D call. This CDR3 is built from 15 residues. Germline CDR1 reads KGHSH; CDR2 reads LQKENI. The ends were cut back, 3 bases at V and 0 bases at J, with 12 bases in the middle. The CDR3 DNA reads as TGTGCCAGCTCACCCTTAAGAGTGAGCTCCTACGAGCAGTACTTC. Encoded protein: CASSPLRVSSYEQYF.

The rearrangement joins TRBV9 to TRBJ2-4, with 11 bases lining up with TRBD2. Trimming took 0 bases from V and 3 from J; bases not matched to a gene: 8. CDR3 size: 18 residues. Germline V CDR1 and CDR2: SGDLS, YYNGEE. The DNA for the CDR3 is TGTGCCAGCAGCGTAGGACTAGCGGGACGAGTCGACAAAAACATTCAGTACTTC. Its protein is CASSVGLAGRVDKNIQYF.

The chain carries TRBV2 and TRBJ1-1, with 7 nucleotides matching TRBD1. Germline CDR1 and CDR2: SNHLY and FYNNEI. With V trimmed by 3 bases and J by 1 base, 8 bases remained unmatched. The CDR3 runs to 16 residues. Here the CDR3 reads CASSDSRGRGNTEAFF. The CDR3 coding sequence is TGTGCCAGCAGTGATTCGAGGGGGCGCGGGAACACTGAAGCTTTCTTT.

This chain joins TRBV9 and TRBJ2-1, with D perhaps TRBD2 (6 bases). Trimming shortened V by 4 bases and J by 8 bases, and 10 bases separated the two germline ends. This CDR3 is 12 amino acids long. Germline CDR1 reads SGDLS; CDR2 reads YYNGEE. The CDR3 coding sequence is TGTGCCAGCAGCCATAGGAGGGATGAGCAGTTCTTC. Amino acid sequence: CASSHRRDEQFF.

This clone was seen once. The chain is built from TRBV12-5 and TRBJ2-1; 9 bases map to TRBD1. The CDR3 loop spans 17 amino acids. Germline V gene data show CDR1 as LGHNT and CDR2 as FRNRAP. V lost 3 bases to trimming and J lost 2 bases; unmatched junction nucleotides: 8. The CDR3 bases are TGTGCTAGTGGTTTTTTCGGACAGGGGATTGCCTACAATGAGCAGTTCTTC. Translating it yields CASGFFGQGIAYNEQFF.

This chain joins TRBV5-1 and TRBJ2-5, with TRBD2 matching 14 bases. CDR1 and CDR2 (germline): SGHRS, YFSETQ. J lost 2 bases, V lost 0 bases, and 3 bases had no gene match. The CDR3 consists of 17 residues. CDR3 loop: CASSLGLAGGEQETQYF. DNA for the CDR3: TGCGCCAGCAGCTTGGGACTAGCGGGAGGGGAGCAAGAGACCCAGTACTTC. The variable domain in full, completed from reference TRBV5-1 and TRBJ2-5, reads KAGVTQTPRYLIKTRGQQVTLSCSPISGHRSVSWYQQTPGQGLQFLFEYFSETQRNKGNFPGRFSGRQFSNSRSEMNVSTLELGDSALYLCASSLGLAGGEQETQYFGPGTRLLVL.

The chain carries TRBV19 and TRBJ1-5; 7 bases are shared with TRBD1. Trimming cost V 3 bases and J 2 bases; bases outside gene matches: 7. The CDR3 loop spans 16 amino acids. The germline gives CDR1 LNHDA, CDR2 SQIVND (reference sequence). CDR3 sequence: CASSILGGFGNQPQHF. The CDR3 DNA sequence: TGTGCCAGTAGTATTCTAGGGGGCTTTGGCAATCAGCCCCAGCATTTT.

The V call is TRBV29-1, the J call TRBJ1-1, with TRBD1 matching over 7 bases. V was clipped by 1 base and J by 7 bases; unmatched bases: 3. This CDR3 is 12 amino acids long. The germline V gene encodes CDR1 SQVTM and CDR2 ANQGSEA. The CDR3 DNA sequence: TGCAGCGTTGAAGGGCAGGGGGTTGAAGCTTTCTTT. It translates to CSVEGQGVEAFF.

The chain couples TRBV5-8 to TRBJ2-2; no firm D call. This CDR3 contains 17 residues. V lost 4 bases and J lost 2, with 18 bases in between. Germline CDR1 and CDR2: SGHTS and YDEGEE. The CDR3 loop is CASSLGLRQPNTGELFF. The CDR3 DNA is TGTGCCAGCAGCCTGGGGTTGCGACAACCTAACACCGGGGAGCTGTTTTTT.

The chain uses TRBV15 and TRBJ1-1; D is unresolved. Looked up from germline, CDR1 is LNHNV and CDR2 is YYDKDF (reference sequence). Trimming took off 5 bases at V and 5 bases at J, with 15 bases between the two ends. This CDR3 is 14 amino acids long. The CDR3 nucleotides are TGTGCCACCAGCGGAGGGTCGGAGTGGACTGAAGCTTTCTTT. Translating gives CATSGGSEWTEAFF.

This chain joins TRBV5-1 and TRBJ2-2; D may be TRBD2 (6 bases). The CDR3 totals 15 residues. Germline CDR1 SGHRS, CDR2 YFSETQ. V lost 0 bases, J lost 1 base, and 7 bases lay in between. CDR3 sequence: CASSLAGVNTGELFF. In DNA form, the CDR3 reads TGCGCCAGCAGCTTGGCGGGAGTGAACACCGGGGAGCTGTTTTTT.

This chain uses TRBV4-1 with TRBJ2-1; 7 bases map to TRBD2. The CDR3 spans 16 residues. With 0 bases clipped from V and 7 bases from J, the junction kept 9 bases outside the gene matches. Per germline, CDR1 MGHRA and CDR2 YSYEKL. The CDR3 protein is CASSQDRLAVGNEQFF. DNA for the CDR3: TGCGCCAGCAGCCAAGATAGGCTAGCGGTTGGGAATGAGCAGTTCTTC.

This clone was seen once. V and J are TRBV7-8 and TRBJ1-1, with 7 bases matching TRBD1. The ends lost 5 bases at V and 4 bases at J; junction bases unmatched: 13. This CDR3 spans 16 amino acids. Germline values: CDR1 SGHVS, CDR2 FQNEAQ. The CDR3 DNA is TGTGCCAGCAGCGCTGGGACAGCACAAGGAGGCACTGAAGCTTTCTTT. Its translation: CASSAGTAQGGTEAFF.

The CDR3 loop is CASSLGQNTEAFF. CDR3 sequence (DNA): TGTGCCAGCAGCTTAGGACAGAACACTGAAGCTTTCTTT. The chain couples TRBV11-2 to TRBJ1-1; D gene uncertain. Trimming cost V 1 base and J 1 base, with 4 bases left between them. The germline V gene encodes CDR1 SGHAT and CDR2 FQNNGV. This CDR3 comprises 13 residues.